This TCR beta chain was identified during a study of cytomegalovirus exposure and HLA in healthy donors. Amplification used 60 Vbeta primers and 13 Jbeta primers. The assay was immunoSEQ multiplex PCR, and TCRdb's table has in-frame clones only and misses some. The table lists 210,000 or so clones, about 74% of them singletons, with 15% to 19% in the top ten. Germline CDR1 MNHEY, CDR2 SVGAGI. J gave up 4 bases and V 6 bases, and 7 bases lay outside the gene matches. The CDR3 extends over 14 amino acids. The TCR comes from a man aged 35 to 55 in good health and CMV-seronegative. Sequences were obtained from PBMCs. The chain uses TRBV6-5 and TRBJ2-3; 7 bases are a match to TRBD2. CDR3 in DNA: TGTGCCAGCAGAAAACTAGCGAGGCCAGATACGCAGTATTTT. Protein sequence: CASRKLARPDTQYF.